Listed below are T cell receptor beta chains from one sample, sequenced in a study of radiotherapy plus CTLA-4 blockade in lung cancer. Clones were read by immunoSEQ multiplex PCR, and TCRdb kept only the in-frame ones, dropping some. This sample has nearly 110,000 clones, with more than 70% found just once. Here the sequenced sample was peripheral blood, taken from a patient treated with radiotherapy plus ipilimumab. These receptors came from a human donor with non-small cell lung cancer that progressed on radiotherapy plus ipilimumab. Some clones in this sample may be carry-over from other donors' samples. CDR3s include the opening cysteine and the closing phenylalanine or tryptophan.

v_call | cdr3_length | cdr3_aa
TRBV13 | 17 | CASSTQRGGQWTDTQYF
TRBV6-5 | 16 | CASSYGSRTINEKLFF
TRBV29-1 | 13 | CSVSTGLNQPQHF
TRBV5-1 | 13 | CASSFRDSRGYTF
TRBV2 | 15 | CASSYIYRGQAEAFF
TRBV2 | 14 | CASSGDISGNTIYF
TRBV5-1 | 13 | CASSLDTGGVYTF
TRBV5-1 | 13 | CASSSGQGYGYTF
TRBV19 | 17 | CASSKGPTGPIQETQYF
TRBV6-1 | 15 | CASRPPTGGTYEQYF
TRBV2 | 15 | CASRTETSAGETQYF
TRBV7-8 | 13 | CASSPHQNGEAFF
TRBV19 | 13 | CASFPQGDTEAFF
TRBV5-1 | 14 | CASSSGNSFYEQYF
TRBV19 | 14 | CASSMRGGGYEQYF
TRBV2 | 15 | CASSEAIFSSYEQYF
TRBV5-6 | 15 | CASSLPGGRVEKLFF
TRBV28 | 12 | CASTALTLPAHF
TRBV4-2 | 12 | CASSQDLAEAFF
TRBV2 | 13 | CASTADRDNEQFF
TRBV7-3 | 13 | CASSPLEKDTQYF
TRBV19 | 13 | CASSLGRNTEAFF
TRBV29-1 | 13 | CSVSRMGHYEQYF
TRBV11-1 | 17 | CASTPALEGTQDEKLFF
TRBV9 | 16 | CASSEDTWTAARGYTF
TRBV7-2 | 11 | CASSQYYEQYF
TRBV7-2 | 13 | CASSSTPSYEQYF
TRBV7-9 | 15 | CASSLGRGVNYGYTF
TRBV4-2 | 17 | CASSQVVYRRTSYEQYF
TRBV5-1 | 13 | CASSPTSVYEQYF
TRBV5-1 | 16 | CASSLVGTRGGNTIYF
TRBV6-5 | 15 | CASRPHPSYNSPLHF